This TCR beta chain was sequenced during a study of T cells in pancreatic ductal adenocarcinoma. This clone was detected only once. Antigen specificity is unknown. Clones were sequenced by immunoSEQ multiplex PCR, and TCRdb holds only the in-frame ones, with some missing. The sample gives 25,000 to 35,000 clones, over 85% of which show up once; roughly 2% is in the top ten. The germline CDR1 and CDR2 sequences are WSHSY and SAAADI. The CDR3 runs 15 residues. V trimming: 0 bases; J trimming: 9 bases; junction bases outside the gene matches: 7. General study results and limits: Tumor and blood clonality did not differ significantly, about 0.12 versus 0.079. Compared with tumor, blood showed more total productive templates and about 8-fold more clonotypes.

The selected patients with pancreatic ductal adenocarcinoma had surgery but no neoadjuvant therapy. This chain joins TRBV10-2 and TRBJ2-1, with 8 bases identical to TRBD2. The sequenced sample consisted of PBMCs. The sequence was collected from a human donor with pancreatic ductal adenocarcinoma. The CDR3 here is CASSESLAGPVEQFF. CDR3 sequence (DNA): TGCGCCAGCAGTGAGTCGTTAGCGGGACCCGTTGAGCAGTTCTTC.